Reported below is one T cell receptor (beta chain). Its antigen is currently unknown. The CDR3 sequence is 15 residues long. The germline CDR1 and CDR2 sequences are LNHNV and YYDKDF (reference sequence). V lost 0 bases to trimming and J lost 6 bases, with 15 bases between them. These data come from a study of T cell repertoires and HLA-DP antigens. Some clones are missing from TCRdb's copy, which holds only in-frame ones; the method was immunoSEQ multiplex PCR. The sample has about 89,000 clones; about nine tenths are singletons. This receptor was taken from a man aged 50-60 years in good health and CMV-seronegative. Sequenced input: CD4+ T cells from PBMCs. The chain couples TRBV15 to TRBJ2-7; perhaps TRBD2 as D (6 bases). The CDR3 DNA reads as TGTGCCACCAGCAGAGAGGGTAAGAGGGGAGGCGAGCAGTACTTC. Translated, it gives CATSREGKRGGEQYF.